The subject of this entry is one TCR beta chain. The entry originates in a study of blood T cell repertoires in COVID-19. Study information: Sites in the United States, Italy and Spain provided acute and convalescent COVID-19 samples. In each case, the material was cDNA or gDNA derived from T cells, B-cell-depleted T cells, or PBMCs.

Authors' processing steps: Reference gene primer amplification gave estimated nucleated cell counts. Produced via immunoSEQ multiplex PCR; TCRdb's table is partial and in-frame only. The V and J calls and clone size come from that table; D and trimming were worked out from the DNA. The data contain about 240,000 clones, approximately 86% of them singletons. Germline loops: CDR1 GTSNPN, CDR2 SVGIG (reference sequence). Trimming at V came to 8 bases and at J to 4 bases, leaving 8 bases not matched to a gene. The CDR3 runs to 13 residues. The genes are TRBV30 and TRBJ1-2; 9 bases align to TRBD1. The specimen sequenced was peripheral blood. This receptor was taken from a man aged 60-69 years who had recovered from COVID-19. The CDR3 coding sequence is TGTGCCGGGTCACAGGGGGCGAGCTATGGCTACACCTTC. It specifies CAGSQGASYGYTF.